These 20 T cell receptor beta chains came from one sample sequenced in a study of blood T cell repertoires in COVID-19. Sequencing used immunoSEQ multiplex PCR; TCRdb keeps in-frame clones, though not all of them. Of about 150,000 clones listed, about 90% are singletons. The sequenced sample consisted of peripheral blood. These receptors were taken from a man aged 50-59 years with acute or convalescent COVID-19.

This clone was picked up a small number of times. The chain couples TRBV7-3 to TRBJ2-1; TRBD2 aligns across 7 bases. Per germline, CDR1 SGHTA and CDR2 FQGTGA. Germline trimming cut 3 bases from V and 2 bases from J; bases unmatched to any gene: 4. This CDR3 is 15 amino acids long. CDR3: CASSLSGTAYNEQFF. For the CDR3, the DNA is TGTGCCAGCAGCTTGAGCGGGACCGCCTACAATGAGCAGTTCTTC.

This chain connects TRBV19 to TRBJ2-7, with 7 bases that match TRBD1. The CDR3 runs to 14 residues. The germline V gene encodes CDR1 LNHDA and CDR2 SQIVND (reference sequence). Trimming took 2 bases from V and 3 from J; bases not matched to a gene: 4. CDR3 loop: CASSINPGGYEQYF. CDR3 bases: TGTGCCAGTAGTATAAATCCAGGGGGCTACGAGCAGTACTTC.

The genes are TRBV10-3 and TRBJ1-6; TRBD1 matches 7 bases. V dropped 10 bases and J dropped 4; count of bases not matched to a gene: 10. Germline V CDR1 and CDR2: ENHRY, SYGVKD. The CDR3 covers 15 residues. CDR3 amino acids: CATTPTGQYNSPLHF. The DNA for the CDR3 is TGTGCCACCACACCGACAGGGCAGTATAATTCACCCCTCCACTTT.

The chain links TRBV4-1 to TRBJ1-5; D unclear. The V and J ends lost 2 bases and 4 bases respectively, with 6 bases between them. This CDR3 comprises 13 residues. CDR1 is MGHRA, CDR2 YSYEKL, per germline. The CDR3 protein is CASSQPLNQPQHF. In nucleotides, the CDR3 is TGCGCCAGCAGCCAACCTCTTAATCAGCCCCAGCATTTT.

This clone occurred once. V usage is TRBV18 and J usage is TRBJ1-1; D is perhaps TRBD1 (5 bases). Trimming removed 4 bases from V and 1 base from J, with 10 bases in between. Germline V gives CDR1 KGHSH, CDR2 LQKENI. This CDR3 is built from 14 residues. In DNA, the CDR3 is TGTGCCAGCTCACTCGGAGGGGAGAACACTGAAGCTTTCTTT. Protein: CASSLGGENTEAFF.

A single count supports this clone. The V gene is TRBV5-1, the J gene TRBJ1-5; maybe TRBD1 (6 bases). The CDR3 covers 18 residues. CDR1 and CDR2 from the germline V gene are SGHRS and YFSETQ. With 0 bases removed from V and 2 bases from J, the gap between germline ends came to 18 bases. This CDR3 reads CASSLGPRGGLGNQPQHF. CDR3 nucleotides: TGCGCCAGCAGCTTGGGCCCCAGGGGCGGATTAGGCAATCAGCCCCAGCATTTT.

This clone was seen more than once but under ten times. CDR3 sequence: CASSQGPGNSYEQYF. The CDR3 DNA reads TGCGCCAGCAGCCAAGGGCCGGGAAACTCCTACGAGCAGTACTTC. The chain links TRBV4-1 to TRBJ2-7; perhaps TRBD2 as D (5 bases). Germline CDR1 reads MGHRA; CDR2 reads YSYEKL. This CDR3 comprises 15 residues. V dropped 1 base and J dropped 0 bases, with 10 bases sitting between them.

The V gene is TRBV18, the J gene TRBJ2-6; weak D call: TRBD1 (6 bases). V lost 1 base and J lost 2, with 12 bases in between. CDR1 is KGHSH and CDR2 is LQKENI in the germline V gene. The CDR3 has 17 residues. The chain's CDR3 is CASSPRSGVAGANVLTF. The CDR3 DNA reads as TGTGCCAGCTCACCACGGTCAGGGGTCGCTGGGGCCAACGTCCTGACTTTC.

The count of this clone is one. V gene TRBV7-9 combines with J gene TRBJ2-3; 7 bases match TRBD2. The trim removed 7 bases at V and 7 bases at J, leaving 17 bases unmatched. Germline loops: CDR1 SEHNR, CDR2 FQNEAQ (reference sequence). The CDR3 loop spans 16 amino acids. The CDR3 sequence is CASTGPVASGFYTQYF. CDR3 bases: TGTGCCAGCACGGGACCGGTGGCTAGCGGATTCTATACGCAGTATTTT.

This chain joins TRBV2 and TRBJ2-3; 13 bases are shared with TRBD2. CDR1 and CDR2 from the germline V gene are SNHLY and FYNNEI. The length of the CDR3 is 16 residues. The V gene end was trimmed by 6 bases and the J gene end by 5 bases; junction bases not matched to a gene: 8. For the CDR3, the DNA is TGTGCCAGCAGCGCACTAGCGGGGGGGCCGGGAGATACGCAGTATTTT. It is translated as CASSALAGGPGDTQYF.

V is TRBV5-4 and J is TRBJ2-1, with a tentative D call TRBD1 (5 bases). From germline, CDR1 is SGHNT and CDR2 YYREEE (reference sequence). The CDR3 is made up of 13 amino acids. Trimming stripped 0 bases from V and 8 bases from J, with 9 bases between. The CDR3 sequence: CASSLAGQDEQFF. The CDR3 DNA reads TGTGCCAGCAGCTTGGCAGGGCAGGATGAGCAGTTCTTC. Drawing the rest from reference TRBV5-4 and TRBJ2-1, the complete variable domain is ETGVTQSPTHLIKTRGQQVTLRCSSQSGHNTVSWYQQALGQGPQFIFQYYREEENGRGNFPPRFSGLQFPNYSSELNVNALELDDSALYLCASSLAGQDEQFFGPGTRLTVL.

In this sample, this clone turned up once. This chain connects TRBV9 to TRBJ2-5, with 12 bases lining up with TRBD2. Losses at the gene ends were 0 bases for V and 5 bases for J; bases not matched to a gene: 5. This CDR3 region has 16 residues. The germline CDR1 and CDR2 sequences are SGDLS and YYNGEE. CDR3: CASSVALAGGFETQYF. In DNA form, the CDR3 reads TGTGCCAGCAGCGTAGCCCTAGCGGGAGGGTTTGAGACCCAGTACTTC. Variable domain in full (rest from reference TRBV9 and TRBJ2-5): DSGVTQTPKHLITATGQRVTLRCSPRSGDLSVYWYQQSLDQGLQFLIQYYNGEERAKGNILERFSAQQFPDLHSELNLSSLELGDSALYFCASSVALAGGFETQYFGPGTRLLVL.

The chain combines TRBV5-1 with TRBJ1-5, with 7 bases that match TRBD1. The CDR3 contains 14 residues. Trimming cost V 0 bases and J 7 bases; bases outside gene matches: 4. The germline CDR1 and CDR2 sequences are SGHRS and YFSETQ. Written as DNA, the CDR3 is TGCGCCAGCAGCTTGGGGGCAGGGGGACAGCCCCAGCATTTT. Translating gives CASSLGAGGQPQHF.

J is TRBJ1-4 and V is TRBV3-1 (or the pseudogene TRBV3-2); weak D call: TRBD1 (6 bases). Germline V gene lookup returns CDR1 LGHDT and CDR2 YNNKEL (reference sequence). This CDR3 spans 18 amino acids. V shed 6 bases and J shed 7 bases, with 27 bases lying between them. The CDR3 loop reads CASSPWLGASFEGEKLFF. The CDR3 nucleotides read TGTGCCAGCAGTCCCTGGCTGGGGGCTTCGTTCGAGGGTGAAAAACTGTTTTTT.

The gene calls are TRBV9 and TRBJ2-4; tentative D call: TRBD2 (6 bases). This CDR3 has 14 amino acids. V was cut by 4 bases and J by 0 bases, with 8 bases left in between. Germline V lookup: CDR1 SGDLS, CDR2 YYNGEE. In DNA form, the CDR3 reads TGTGCCAGCAGCAGTAGCGGAGCCAAAAACATTCAGTACTTC. It is translated as CASSSSGAKNIQYF.

The V call is TRBV18, the J call TRBJ2-1, with 10 nucleotides matching TRBD2. Germline loops: CDR1 KGHSH, CDR2 LQKENI. V lost 6 bases, J lost 6 bases, and 8 bases stayed unmatched. This CDR3 spans 15 amino acids. The CDR3 here is CASSLAGALGNEQFF. The CDR3 bases are TGTGCCAGCTCGCTAGCGGGAGCTCTGGGCAATGAGCAGTTCTTC.

V is TRBV11-1 and J is TRBJ2-1, with TRBD2 identical over 8 bases. The CDR3 spans 15 residues. After removal of 1 base from V and 6 bases from J, the junction contained 5 bases not matched to a gene. The germline CDR1 and CDR2 sequences are SGHAT and FQDESV (reference sequence). CDR3 in amino acids: CASSLGVGRANEQFF. The CDR3 nucleotides are TGTGCCAGCAGCTTAGGAGTCGGGAGGGCCAATGAGCAGTTCTTC.

The chain links TRBV9 to TRBJ1-3; 9 positions agree with TRBD1. Looked up from germline, CDR1 is SGDLS and CDR2 is YYNGEE. The V gene end was trimmed by 5 bases and the J gene end by 4 bases; junction bases not matched to a gene: 22. This CDR3 region has 20 residues. The CDR3, as DNA: TGTGCCAGCAGTTATCTACCTTCCTCTTACGGGACAGGGAAGGGAAACACCATATATTTT. Protein sequence: CASSYLPSSYGTGKGNTIYF.

The gene calls are TRBV4-1 and TRBJ1-3; D might be TRBD1 (6 bases). The V gene lost 0 bases and the J gene lost 4 bases, with 10 bases spanning the gap. Germline CDR1 reads MGHRA; CDR2 reads YSYEKL. This CDR3 spans 15 amino acids. CDR3 amino acids: CASSQENDRGNTIYF. DNA for the CDR3: TGCGCCAGCAGCCAAGAAAACGACAGGGGAAACACCATATATTTT.

The gene calls are TRBV24-1 and TRBJ2-3, with 10 bases fitting TRBD2. V dropped 5 bases and J dropped 2; count of bases not matched to a gene: 6. CDR1 and CDR2 from the germline V gene are KGHDR and SFDVKD. This CDR3 has 16 residues. In DNA, the CDR3 is TGTGCCACCAGTGGAGGACTAGCGGACCACACAGATACGCAGTATTTT. The encoded protein is CATSGGLADHTDTQYF.